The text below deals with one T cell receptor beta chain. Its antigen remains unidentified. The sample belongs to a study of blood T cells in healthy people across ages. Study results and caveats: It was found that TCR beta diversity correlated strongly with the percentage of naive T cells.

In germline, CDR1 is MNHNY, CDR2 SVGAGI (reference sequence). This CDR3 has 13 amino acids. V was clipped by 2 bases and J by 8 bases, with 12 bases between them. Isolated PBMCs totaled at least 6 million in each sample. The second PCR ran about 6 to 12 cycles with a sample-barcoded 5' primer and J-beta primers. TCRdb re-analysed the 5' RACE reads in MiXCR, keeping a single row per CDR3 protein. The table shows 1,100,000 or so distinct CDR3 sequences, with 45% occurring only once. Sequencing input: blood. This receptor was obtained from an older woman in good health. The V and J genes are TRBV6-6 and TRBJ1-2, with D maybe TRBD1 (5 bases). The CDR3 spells CASSYAPGQGYTF. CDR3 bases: TGTGCCAGCAGTTACGCCCCAGGGCAGGGCTACACCTTC.